This T cell receptor (beta chain) was sequenced in a study of T-cell memory formation after mild COVID-19. Each CDR3 protein is one row after TCRdb ran MiXCR on the 5' RACE reads. This sample has roughly 350,000 distinct CDR3 sequences; roughly 15% occur once, and the top ten carry over 20%. The CDR3 is made up of 18 amino acids. The germline V gene encodes CDR1 SEHNR and CDR2 FQNEAQ (reference sequence). V lost 2 bases and J 4 bases, leaving 20 bases between the germline ends. The V call is TRBV7-9, the J call TRBJ2-2; D remains ambiguous. Sequences were obtained from PBMCs or a T cell subset sorted from them (not recorded which). The origin of this receptor is a man younger than 30 who had mild COVID-19 (a few samples of this study predate the infection). Cell type and time point are not known. The CDR3 region is CASSLRPRLSLGTGELFF. CDR3 DNA: TGTGCCAGCAGCTTAAGACCGAGGTTGAGTTTAGGCACCGGGGAGCTGTTTTTT.